This T cell receptor (beta chain) comes out of a study of vaccination and CD4 T cells after COVID-19. Study details: Comprising six males and four females, the convalescent participants counted two Hispanic individuals among them. Post-COVID draws followed diagnosis by a median approximately 100 days (range 35 to 161). Overlapping spike peptides of SARS-CoV-2, HCoV-NL63, HCoV-OC43 and HCoV-229E stimulated the cells.

The treatment is: approximately 11-day PBMC culture with coronavirus spike peptide pools or control peptides (ViraFEST assay). Before the COVID-19 pandemic (2011-2018), CD4+ T cells were obtained from the unexposed donor. SARS-CoV-2 S/N and four cold-coronavirus spikes were used to probe unexposed-donor CD4+ T cells, cells permitting. The Oncomine TCR Beta short-read assay sequenced DNA from cultured CD4+ T cells. TCRdb re-called the PCR reads with MiXCR, one entry per CDR3 protein. The sample includes roughly 7,600 distinct CDR3 sequences, approximately 37% of them seen just once. The CDR3 has 15 residues. The ends lost 4 bases at V and 0 bases at J; junction bases unmatched: 4. The germline V gene has CDR1 SGHTA and CDR2 FQGNSA. This clonotype came up a few times. Its target is unknown.

This receptor was identified in a human donor in good health. Material for sequencing was CD4+ T cells from blood, cultured in vitro. This chain uses TRBV7-2 with TRBJ2-3; 7 nucleotides agree with TRBD2. This CDR3 is CASSSTSASTDTQYF. The DNA for the CDR3 is TGTGCCAGCAGCTCTACTAGCGCCAGCACAGATACGCAGTATTTT. The full variable domain, in which reference TRBV7-2 and TRBJ2-3 provide the parts outside the CDR3, is GAGVSQSPSNKVTEKGKDVELRCDPISGHTALYWYRQSLGQGLEFLIYFQGNSAPDKSGLPSDRFSAERTGGSVSTLTIQRTQQEDSAVYLCASSSTSASTDTQYFGPGTRLTVL.